These T cell receptor beta chains were read from a single sample in a study of cytomegalovirus exposure and HLA in healthy donors. The repertoire was sequenced with immunoSEQ multiplex PCR; TCRdb's copy has only in-frame clones and lacks some. The ten most abundant clones cover about 4.6% of a sample with around 74,000 clones. The sample consisted of PBMCs. The receptor set was obtained from a man aged 25 to 40 in good health and CMV-seronegative. Both conserved end residues are part of each CDR3. The D gene is left open where the match is weak.

D gene: TRBD2; V gene: TRBV23-1; J gene: TRBJ2-3; CDR3 DNA: TGCGCCAGCAGTCAATCTGTGGGGGGGTGGGCTAGCGGGAGGATATATACGCAGTATTTT; CDR3 protein: CASSQSVGGWASGRIYTQYF
D gene: TRBD1; V gene: TRBV4-1; J gene: TRBJ1-6; CDR3 DNA: TGCGCCAGCAACCCGACAGGGTCAGAGTCACCCCTCCACTTT; CDR3 protein: CASNPTGSESPLHF
D gene: NA; V gene: TRBV5-1; J gene: TRBJ1-5; CDR3 DNA: TGCGCCAGCAGCTTGGCCGAGGATCAGCCCCAGCATTTT; CDR3 protein: CASSLAEDQPQHF
D gene: NA; V gene: TRBV5-1; J gene: TRBJ2-7; CDR3 DNA: TGCGCCAGCAGCTTGTCCCCTGCGAGACAGCTCTACGAGCAGTACTTC; CDR3 protein: CASSLSPARQLYEQYF
D gene: NA; V gene: TRBV19; J gene: TRBJ1-3; CDR3 DNA: TGTGCCAGTAGAACCCTCGGGACAAGAAACACCATATATTTT; CDR3 protein: CASRTLGTRNTIYF
D gene: TRBD2; V gene: TRBV6-6; J gene: TRBJ2-7; CDR3 DNA: TGTGCCAGCAGTTACGGAGGGAGGGCCGACGAGCAGTACTTC; CDR3 protein: CASSYGGRADEQYF
D gene: NA; V gene: TRBV25-1; J gene: TRBJ1-2; CDR3 DNA: TGTGCCAGCAGTGGGGACCTCCGGGGGGCCCATGGCTACACCTTC; CDR3 protein: CASSGDLRGAHGYTF
D gene: NA; V gene: TRBV7-8; J gene: TRBJ1-2; CDR3 DNA: TGTGCCAGCAGCTTACCCCCGGGCCACGGGGACTATGGCTACACCTTC; CDR3 protein: CASSLPPGHGDYGYTF
D gene: TRBD2; V gene: TRBV18; J gene: TRBJ2-3; CDR3 DNA: TGTGCCAGCTCACCACCGACTAGCATGAATACGCAGTATTTT; CDR3 protein: CASSPPTSMNTQYF
D gene: NA; V gene: TRBV5-1; J gene: TRBJ1-1; CDR3 DNA: TGCGCCAGCTCACGGGACTCGATGAACACTGAAGCTTTCTTT; CDR3 protein: CASSRDSMNTEAFF
D gene: NA; V gene: TRBV7-9; J gene: TRBJ2-1; CDR3 DNA: TGTGCCAGCAGCCCCGACAGGTACAATGAGCAGTTCTTC; CDR3 protein: CASSPDRYNEQFF
D gene: NA; V gene: TRBV4-3; J gene: TRBJ2-7; CDR3 DNA: TGCGCCAGCAGCCAAGATCTTCCCTTCGGTCCTGTATCCTACGAGCAGTACTTC; CDR3 protein: CASSQDLPFGPVSYEQYF
D gene: TRBD1; V gene: TRBV13; J gene: TRBJ2-7; CDR3 DNA: TGTGCCAGCAGCGGCACCGGGACAGGACCCTACGAGCAGTACTTC; CDR3 protein: CASSGTGTGPYEQYF